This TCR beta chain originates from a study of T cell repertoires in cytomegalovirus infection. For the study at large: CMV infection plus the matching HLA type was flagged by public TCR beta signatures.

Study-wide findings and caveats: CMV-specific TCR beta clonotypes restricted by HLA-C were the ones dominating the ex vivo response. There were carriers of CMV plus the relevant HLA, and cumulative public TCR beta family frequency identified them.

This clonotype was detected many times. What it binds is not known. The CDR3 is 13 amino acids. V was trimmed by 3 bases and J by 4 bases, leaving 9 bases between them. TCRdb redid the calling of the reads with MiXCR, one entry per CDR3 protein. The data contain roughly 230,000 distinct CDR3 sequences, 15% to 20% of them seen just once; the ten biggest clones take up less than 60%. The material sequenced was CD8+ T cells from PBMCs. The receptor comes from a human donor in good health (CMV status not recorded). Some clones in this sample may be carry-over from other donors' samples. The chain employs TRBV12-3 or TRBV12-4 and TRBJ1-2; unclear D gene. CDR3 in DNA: TGTGCCAGCAGTTTTTCACTAGTCTATGGCTACACCTTC. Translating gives CASSFSLVYGYTF.